One T cell receptor beta chain is described in this entry. As yet, its antigen is unknown. The data stem from a study of identical twins. Via MiXCR, TCRdb re-called the 5' RACE reads, giving one row per CDR3 protein. The table shows 200,000 to 250,000 distinct CDR3 sequences, with around 6.9% occurring only once. Findings and limits, study-wide: While abundant cord blood beta clonotypes carried fewer insertions, memory repertoires showed no such pattern.

These data also featured in a second study, about yellow fever vaccine responses in identical twins. From that report: Twins showed a vaccine T cell response that reportedly seemed partly convergent, partly personalized.

What was sequenced was memory (CD45RO+) T cells sorted from blood. This clonotype originated in a woman aged 18-35 years in good health.

The DNA of the CDR3 is TGTGCCAGCAGTTCCTTGGACAGGGCCCTTCCTGGTGAGCAGTTCTTC. This codes for CASSSLDRALPGEQFF. The chain couples TRBV28 to TRBJ2-1, with TRBD1 matching over 8 bases. V dropped 4 bases and J dropped 9; count of bases not matched to a gene: 14. Per germline, CDR1 MDHEN and CDR2 SYDVKM. This CDR3 has 16 residues.